These 31 T cell receptor beta chains share one sample of origin, sequenced in a study of somatic mutations in cytotoxic T cells in rheumatoid arthritis. Repertoires were generated with immunoSEQ multiplex PCR, while TCRdb's copy carries only in-frame clones and drops some. The table includes 15,000 to 20,000 clones, approximately 80% detected once. Sequenced input: CD8+ T cells sorted from blood. The source is a woman between 45 and 60 years old in good health.

CDR3 sequence: CASIDLAGGNEQFF. CDR3 DNA: TGTGCCAGTATTGACCTAGCGGGAGGCAATGAGCAGTTCTTC. V is TRBV19 and J is TRBJ2-1; 11 bases are shared with TRBD2. This CDR3 comprises 14 residues. Germline V lookup: CDR1 LNHDA, CDR2 SQIVND (reference sequence). V lost 7 bases, J lost 6 bases, and 5 bases stayed unmatched. The full variable domain, its missing parts supplied by reference TRBV19 and TRBJ2-1, is DGGITQSPKYLFRKEGQNVTLSCEQNLNHDAMYWYRQDPGQGLRLIYYSQIVNDFQKGDIAEGYSVSREKKESFPLTVTSAQKNPTAFYLCASIDLAGGNEQFFGPGTRLTVL.

The rearrangement uses TRBV7-6 and TRBJ2-7, with D perhaps matching TRBD2 (6 bases). The CDR3 length is 15 residues. Germline lookup yields CDR1 SGHVS and CDR2 FNYEAQ. Deletions cut 0 bases from V and 3 bases from J, with 12 bases between. CDR3 amino acids: CASSLAGSPNYEQYF. CDR3 nucleotide sequence: TGTGCCAGCAGCTTAGCCGGGAGTCCCAACTACGAGCAGTACTTC.

This clone came up a few times. The chain is built from TRBV4-1 and TRBJ1-2; perhaps TRBD1 as D (5 bases). The germline gives CDR1 MGHRA, CDR2 YSYEKL. CDR3 length: 14 residues. Trimming pared 2 bases from V and 2 bases from J, leaving 9 bases between. The CDR3: CASSQQGSNYGYTF. CDR3 nucleotides: TGCGCCAGCAGCCAACAGGGCAGCAACTATGGCTACACCTTC.

The chain combines TRBV6-5 with TRBJ2-1; the D gene could be TRBD1 or TRBD2 (5 bases each). This CDR3 is 13 amino acids long. V shed 4 bases and J shed 7 bases, with 11 bases lying between them. Looked up from germline, CDR1 is MNHEY and CDR2 is SVGAGI. CDR3 in DNA: TGTGCCAGCAGTTGGGGACCGGGGAATGAGCAGTTCTTC. Amino acid sequence: CASSWGPGNEQFF.

This sequence joins TRBV7-2 and TRBJ2-7; D remains unclear. CDR1 SGHTA and CDR2 FQGNSA come from the germline V gene. V was clipped by 5 bases and J by 2 bases, with 7 bases between them. The CDR3 is 12 residues long. The CDR3 loop is CASSPSPYEQYF. The CDR3 DNA reads TGTGCCAGCAGCCCCAGCCCCTACGAGCAGTACTTC.

V gene TRBV25-1 combines with J gene TRBJ2-1, with TRBD2 matching 13 bases. This CDR3 is built from 14 residues. Per the germline V gene, CDR1 is MGHDK and CDR2 is SYGVNS. V lost 8 bases, J lost 6 bases, and 4 bases stayed unmatched. CDR3 sequence reads: CASGWTSGSNEQFF. The CDR3 nucleotides are TGTGCCAGCGGCTGGACTAGCGGGAGCAATGAGCAGTTCTTC.

This clone was seen a handful of times. This chain joins TRBV29-1 and TRBJ1-2; maybe TRBD1 (5 bases). Between the trimmed V and J ends, which lost 3 bases and 11 bases, there was a span of 10 bases. Germline assignment: CDR1 SQVTM and CDR2 ANQGSEA. The CDR3 consists of 10 residues. The CDR3, as DNA: TGCAGCGTTGATCACGGGACGTACACCTTC. Protein: CSVDHGTYTF.

In its sample, this clone was seen once. This rearrangement joins TRBV28 to TRBJ1-2; possibly TRBD1 for D (5 bases). Germline CDR1 and CDR2: MDHEN and SYDVKM. With 5 bases removed from V and 5 bases from J, the gap between germline ends came to 18 bases. The CDR3 length is 15 residues. The CDR3 DNA is TGTGCCAGCAGTGCCCCCAGACAGTCCGAATATGGCTACACCTTC. As protein: CASSAPRQSEYGYTF.

The rearrangement uses TRBV15 and TRBJ1-5; tentatively, D is TRBD1 (6 bases). Germline lookup yields CDR1 LNHNV and CDR2 YYDKDF (reference sequence). The CDR3 is 18 amino acids. V was shortened by 0 bases and J by 0 bases, with 15 bases between the two germline ends. In DNA, the CDR3 is TGTGCCACCAGCAGAGATCGCCCAGGGGTGTATAGCAATCAGCCCCAGCATTTT. Protein sequence: CATSRDRPGVYSNQPQHF. The full variable domain, with the rest looked up from reference TRBV15 and TRBJ1-5, is DAMVIQNPRYQVTQFGKPVTLSCSQTLNHNVMYWYQQKSSQAPKLLFHYYDKDFNNEADTPDNFQSRRPNTSFCFLDIRSPGLGDTAMYLCATSRDRPGVYSNQPQHFGDGTRLSIL.

This chain uses TRBV15 with TRBJ2-5; 9 positions agree with TRBD2. Germline V lookup: CDR1 LNHNV, CDR2 YYDKDF (reference sequence). The CDR3 sequence is 14 residues long. V shed 5 bases and J 3 bases; nucleotides not matched to a gene: 4. DNA for the CDR3: TGTGCCACCAGCCGGACTAGCGATGAAGAGACCCAGTACTTC. Translated, it gives CATSRTSDEETQYF.

The chain employs TRBV10-2 and TRBJ1-5; D is possibly TRBD1 (5 bases). The CDR3 has 14 amino acids. The V end was cut by 6 bases, the J end by 3 bases, with 12 bases between. Looked up from germline, CDR1 is WSHSY and CDR2 is SAAADI. This CDR3 is CASREGLFNQPQHF. CDR3 bases: TGCGCCAGCAGAGAGGGGCTGTTCAATCAGCCCCAGCATTTT.

This clone was detected only once. This chain links TRBV2 with TRBJ2-6; D is ambiguous. Per germline, CDR1 SNHLY and CDR2 FYNNEI. V lost 2 bases, J lost 0 bases, and 14 bases lay in between. CDR3 length: 18 residues. In DNA form, the CDR3 reads TGTGCCAGCAGTGAAATGGGCCACTCGTCCTCTGGGGCCAACGTCCTGACTTTC. Translation gives CASSEMGHSSSGANVLTF.

The chain has TRBV29-1 and TRBJ2-1, with D uncertain. Germline CDR1 reads SQVTM; CDR2 reads ANQGSEA. The CDR3 is 15 residues long. Trimming cost V 6 bases and J 5 bases, with 20 bases left between them. Written as DNA, the CDR3 is TGCAGCGTGGAGCTTCGCCAGCTGCCACACAATGAGCAGTTCTTC. It codes for CSVELRQLPHNEQFF.

V and J are TRBV28 and TRBJ1-6; no firm D call. CDR1 MDHEN and CDR2 SYDVKM come from the germline V gene. This CDR3 is built from 19 residues. Trimming stripped 0 bases from V and 9 bases from J, with 24 bases between. CDR3 sequence (DNA): TGTGCCAGCAGTTTATGGGGCGGGGAAACGTTCCCCGGTGGTTCACCCCTCCACTTT. Amino acids: CASSLWGGETFPGGSPLHF.

This clone was counted between two and nine times. The chain combines TRBV6-5 with TRBJ1-1; the D is unclear. The V and J ends lost 7 bases and 0 bases respectively, with 15 bases between them. From germline, CDR1 is MNHEY and CDR2 SVGAGI. The CDR3 contains 15 residues. CDR3 coding DNA: TGTGCCAGCACCGACCCGAGGATCATGAACACTGAAGCTTTCTTT. Amino acids: CASTDPRIMNTEAFF.

The chain is built from TRBV11-3 and TRBJ2-2; perhaps TRBD1 as D (5 bases). Germline loops: CDR1 SGHNT, CDR2 YENEEA. The V end lost 0 bases, the J end lost 6 bases, and 17 bases lay between the germline ends. The CDR3 covers 17 residues. DNA for the CDR3: TGTGCCAGCAGCTTAGATCGAAGAGGTACAGGTCCCGGGGAGCTGTTTTTT. This gives the protein CASSLDRRGTGPGELFF. The variable domain in full, with the rest retrieved from reference TRBV11-3 and TRBJ2-2, is EAGVVQSPRYKIIEKKQPVAFWCNPISGHNTLYWYLQNLGQGPELLIRYENEEAVDDSQLPKDRFSAERLKGVDSTLKIQPAELGDSAVYLCASSLDRRGTGPGELFFGEGSRLTVL.

This clone was seen a few times. The chain has TRBV13 and TRBJ1-1; D is unclear. CDR1 and CDR2 (germline): PRHDT, FYEKMQ (reference sequence). The ends were cut back, 1 base at V and 1 base at J, with 10 bases in the middle. The CDR3 loop spans 15 amino acids. The CDR3 loop reads CASSLEGGKNTEAFF. The CDR3 region has the DNA TGTGCCAGCAGCTTAGAAGGAGGGAAGAACACTGAAGCTTTCTTT.

J is TRBJ1-4 and V is TRBV11-2, with a possible D match to TRBD1 (5 bases). In germline, CDR1 is SGHAT, CDR2 FQNNGV. V was pared by 4 bases and J by 8 bases, with 11 bases between. CDR3 length: 13 amino acids. CDR3 sequence reads: CASSYGGSEKLFF. CDR3 nucleotides: TGTGCCAGCAGCTACGGGGGGTCGGAAAAACTGTTTTTT.

The chain couples TRBV7-2 to TRBJ1-2; the D is unclear. The CDR3 consists of 18 residues. Trimming took off 1 base at V and 3 bases at J, with 21 bases between the two ends. Germline V gene sequence: CDR1 SGHTA, CDR2 FQGNSA. The CDR3 bases are TGTGCCAGCAGCTTAGAATCGCTGGACGGACCCTTAGACTATGGCTACACCTTC. Its protein is CASSLESLDGPLDYGYTF. Full variable domain (missing parts from reference TRBV7-2 and TRBJ1-2): GAGVSQSPSNKVTEKGKDVELRCDPISGHTALYWYRQSLGQGLEFLIYFQGNSAPDKSGLPSDRFSAERTGGSVSTLTIQRTQQEDSAVYLCASSLESLDGPLDYGYTFGSGTRLTVV.

CDR3 nucleotides: TGTGCCAGCAGGCTGGGACTTCCCCCGAGGGGAAATCAGCCCCAGCATTTT. Its protein product is CASRLGLPPRGNQPQHF. This rearrangement joins TRBV5-5 to TRBJ1-5; D is possibly TRBD1 (5 bases). Germline loops: CDR1 SGHKS, CDR2 YYEKEE (reference sequence). The CDR3 is made up of 17 amino acids. V lost 5 bases to trimming and J lost 4 bases, with 22 bases between them.

The rearrangement uses TRBV19 and TRBJ2-1, with D possibly TRBD2 on 6 matching bases. Per the germline V gene, CDR1 is LNHDA and CDR2 is SQIVND (reference sequence). The V gene lost 6 bases and the J gene lost 4 bases, with 13 bases spanning the gap. This CDR3 is built from 14 residues. The CDR3: CASSGSPYYNEQFF. CDR3 DNA sequence: TGTGCCAGTAGCGGGAGCCCATATTACAATGAGCAGTTCTTC.

This rearrangement joins TRBV5-4 to TRBJ2-7; possibly TRBD2 for D (5 bases). V gave up 0 bases and J gave up 7 bases, with 11 bases separating them. Per germline, CDR1 SGHNT and CDR2 YYREEE (reference sequence). The CDR3 is 13 amino acids. CDR3 protein: CASSLDGVLEQYF. The DNA for the CDR3 is TGTGCCAGCAGCTTGGACGGGGTACTGGAGCAGTACTTC.

V gene TRBV6-6 combines with J gene TRBJ1-5; D might be TRBD1 (6 bases). Trimming cost V 0 bases and J 3 bases, with 12 bases left between them. Per germline, CDR1 MNHNY and CDR2 SVGAGI (reference sequence). This CDR3 is 16 amino acids long. The CDR3 nucleotides are TGTGCCAGCAGTTACTCGTCCCGGGGGCCCAATCAGCCCCAGCATTTT. Amino acid sequence: CASSYSSRGPNQPQHF.

The chain links TRBV9 to TRBJ2-1; TRBD2 agrees at 8 bases. This CDR3 has 13 residues. After removal of 4 bases from V and 7 bases from J, the junction contained 4 bases not matched to a gene. The germline CDR1 and CDR2 sequences are SGDLS and YYNGEE. DNA of the CDR3: TGTGCCAGCAGCCCCGGGGGGGGTAATGAGCAGTTCTTC. Its translation: CASSPGGGNEQFF. Filled out from reference TRBV9 and TRBJ2-1, the complete variable domain reads DSGVTQTPKHLITATGQRVTLRCSPRSGDLSVYWYQQSLDQGLQFLIQYYNGEERAKGNILERFSAQQFPDLHSELNLSSLELGDSALYFCASSPGGGNEQFFGPGTRLTVL.

The chain uses TRBV7-9 and TRBJ1-1; D is unclear. The germline gives CDR1 SEHNR, CDR2 FQNEAQ (reference sequence). This CDR3 is 13 amino acids long. V lost 0 bases to trimming and J lost 4 bases, with 6 bases between them. Here the CDR3 reads CASSLAHSTEAFF. In DNA form, the CDR3 reads TGTGCCAGCAGCTTAGCGCATAGCACTGAAGCTTTCTTT.

V usage is TRBV7-9 and J usage is TRBJ2-2; TRBD1 matches at 7 bases. The CDR3 is 15 amino acids. V lost 7 bases to trimming and J lost 6 bases; unmatched junction nucleotides: 11. CDR1 SEHNR and CDR2 FQNEAQ come from the germline V gene (reference sequence). The CDR3 DNA reads as TGTGCCAGCACCATCTCTGACAGGGTGTCCGGGGAGCTGTTTTTT. Protein product: CASTISDRVSGELFF.

The genes are TRBV19 and TRBJ2-7, with D perhaps TRBD1 (6 bases). This CDR3 is 16 amino acids long. V shed 6 bases and J shed 0 bases, with 18 bases lying between them. From germline, CDR1 is LNHDA and CDR2 SQIVND (reference sequence). CDR3 nucleotides: TGTGCCAGTAGGCCCAATGGGGCAGGGGACTCCTACGAGCAGTACTTC. Translation gives CASRPNGAGDSYEQYF.

The chain links TRBV21-1 to TRBJ2-7; TRBD2 reflects the table's D call only, with no check against the DNA. TRBV21-1 is marked as a pseudogene. This CDR3 is built from 14 residues. The CDR3 region is CAKTSQEVEGEQYF. Here the CDR3 DNA reads TGTGCCAAAACGAGCCAGGAGGTGGAGGGGGAGCAGTACTTC.

The chain uses TRBV5-8 and TRBJ2-1; 11 bases match TRBD2. Germline V gene sequence: CDR1 SGHTS, CDR2 YDEGEE. The CDR3 covers 18 residues. V gave up 4 bases and J gave up 8 bases; unmatched junction bases: 17. CDR3 sequence: CASSGTSGGEGSRDEQFF. For the CDR3, the DNA is TGTGCCAGCAGCGGGACTAGCGGTGGGGAAGGTTCGCGTGATGAGCAGTTCTTC.

There are a few counts of this clone. J is TRBJ2-1 and V is TRBV5-1; possibly TRBD1 or TRBD2 for D (5 bases each). The germline V gene has CDR1 SGHRS and CDR2 YFSETQ. The V gene lost 4 bases and the J gene lost 5 bases, with 13 bases spanning the gap. CDR3 length: 14 residues. CDR3 sequence reads: CASSPFWGNNEQFF. CDR3 bases: TGCGCCAGCAGCCCGTTTTGGGGGAACAATGAGCAGTTCTTC.

This clone has only a few counts. CDR3 coding DNA: TGTGCCAGCAGCTTAGGGATGGCGGGGGCCACCTACGAGCAGTACTTC. Amino acid sequence: CASSLGMAGATYEQYF. This chain uses TRBV13 with TRBJ2-7, with D tentatively TRBD2 (7 bases). In germline, CDR1 is PRHDT, CDR2 FYEKMQ (reference sequence). The CDR3 has 16 amino acids. V lost 0 bases and J lost 2, with 14 bases in between.